This paragraph reports one TCR beta chain. Its target is not known. The sample originates from a study of T cell responses to AZD1222 COVID-19 vaccine. Study at large: Researchers grouped second doses given at about 4 or about 12 weeks into one pool.

Findings and limits, study-wide: Compared with day 0, the breadth and depth of the Spike-specific TCR repertoire rose significantly after two doses of AZD1222. Sampling captured repertoires only after the peak T cell response.

Sequenced by immunoSEQ multiplex PCR; TCRdb stores in-frame clones only, minus some. Found here are about 76,000 clones, roughly 88% of them singletons; the top ten hold roughly 11%. The V gene lost 5 bases and the J gene lost 4 bases, with 17 bases spanning the gap. Germline V gives CDR1 MDHEN, CDR2 SYDVKM. The CDR3 is 15 residues long. This receptor was identified in an adult in good health. Sequencing was performed on peripheral blood, taken on day 0 of AZD1222 vaccination. V usage is TRBV28 and J usage is TRBJ1-2, with a weak D call TRBD1 (6 bases). The CDR3 region is CASSPGQGSIYGYTF. The CDR3 DNA reads as TGTGCCAGCAGTCCGGGTCAGGGGAGTATCTATGGCTACACCTTC.